This TCR beta chain was sequenced during a study of molecular identifiers for immune sequencing clone quantification. Study-level information: Replicates split RNA from approximately 22,000 or 94,000 naive CD8 cells five ways, and the researchers sequenced four portions.

This clonotype was seen at least ten times. Sorted cell numbers of roughly 17,000 to 1,000,000, with 10%, 30% or 50% RNA, served as input for naive CD8 libraries. Each CDR3 protein is one row after TCRdb ran MiXCR on the PCR reads. The sample gives about 640,000 distinct CDR3 sequences, 15% to 20% of which show up once; about 0.9% is in the top ten. The ends were cut back, 6 bases at V and 0 bases at J, with 15 bases in the middle. CDR1 and CDR2 (germline): SGHTA, FQGNSA. The CDR3 contains 15 residues. The chain links TRBV7-2 to TRBJ2-7, with D maybe TRBD2 (6 bases). This sequence was found in a human donor in good health. Some libraries in this study had Jurkat cell RNA spiked in. Sequenced: naive CD8+ T cells from blood, with Jurkat cell RNA spiked in. Noted subset: FACS-sorted CD8+CD4-CCR7+CD45RA+ naive T cells. CDR3 nucleotide sequence: TGTGCCAGCAGTGTTACGGGACTTAGCTCCTACGAGCAGTACTTC. It encodes CASSVTGLSSYEQYF.